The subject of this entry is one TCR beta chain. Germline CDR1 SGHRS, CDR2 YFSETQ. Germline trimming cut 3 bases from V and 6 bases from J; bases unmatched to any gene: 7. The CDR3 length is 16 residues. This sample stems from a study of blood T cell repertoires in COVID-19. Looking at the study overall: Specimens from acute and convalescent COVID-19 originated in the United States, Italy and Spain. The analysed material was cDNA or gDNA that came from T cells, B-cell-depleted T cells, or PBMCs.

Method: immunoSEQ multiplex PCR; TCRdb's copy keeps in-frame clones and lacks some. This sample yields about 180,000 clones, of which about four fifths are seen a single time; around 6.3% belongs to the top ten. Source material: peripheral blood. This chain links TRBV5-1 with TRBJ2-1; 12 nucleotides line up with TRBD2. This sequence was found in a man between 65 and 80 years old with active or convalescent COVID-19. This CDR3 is CASSSRLAGVGNEQFF. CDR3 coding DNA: TGCGCCAGCAGCTCCAGACTAGCGGGAGTAGGCAATGAGCAGTTCTTC.